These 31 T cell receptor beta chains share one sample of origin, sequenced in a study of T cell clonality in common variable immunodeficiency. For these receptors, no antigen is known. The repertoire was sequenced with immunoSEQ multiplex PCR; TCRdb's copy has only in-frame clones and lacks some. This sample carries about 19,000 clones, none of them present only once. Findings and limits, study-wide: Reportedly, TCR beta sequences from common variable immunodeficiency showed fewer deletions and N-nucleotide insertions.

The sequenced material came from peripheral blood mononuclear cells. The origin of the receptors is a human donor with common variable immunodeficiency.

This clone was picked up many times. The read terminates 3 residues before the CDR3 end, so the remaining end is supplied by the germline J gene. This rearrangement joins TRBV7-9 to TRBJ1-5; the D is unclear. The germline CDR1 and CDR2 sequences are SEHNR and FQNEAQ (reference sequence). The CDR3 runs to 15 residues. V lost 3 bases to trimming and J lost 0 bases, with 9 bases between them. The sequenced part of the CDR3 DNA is TGTGCCAGCAGCTTTGGTTCAGTTAGCAATCAGCCC. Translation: CASSFGSVSNQP. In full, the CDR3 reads CASSFGSVSNQPQHF.

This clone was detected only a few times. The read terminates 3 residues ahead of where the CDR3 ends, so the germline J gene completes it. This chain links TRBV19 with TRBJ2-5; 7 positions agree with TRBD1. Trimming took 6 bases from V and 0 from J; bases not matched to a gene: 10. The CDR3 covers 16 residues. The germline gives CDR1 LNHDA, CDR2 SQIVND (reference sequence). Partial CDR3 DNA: TGTGCCAGTAGCAATAGGAGACAGGGCAACCAAGAGACC. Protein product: CASSNRRQGNQET. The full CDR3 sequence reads CASSNRRQGNQETQYF.

The CDR3 sequence is CASSRIVADTQYF. CDR3 DNA, as far as it was read: TGTGCCAGCTCACGAATAGTCGCAGATACG. The chain is built from TRBV18 and TRBJ2-3; no definite D call. The CDR3 goes on 3 residues after the read ends, and that part is filled in from the germline J gene. This CDR3 is built from 13 residues. Trimming removed 4 bases from V and 4 bases from J, with 9 bases in between. CDR1 and CDR2 from the germline V gene are KGHSH and LQKENI. Combining the CDR3 with reference TRBV18 and TRBJ2-3 gives the whole variable domain NAGVMQNPRHLVRRRGQEARLRCSPMKGHSHVYWYRQLPEEGLKFMVYLQKENIIDESGMPKERFSAEFPKEGPSILRIQQVVRGDSAAYFCASSRIVADTQYFGPGTRLTVL.

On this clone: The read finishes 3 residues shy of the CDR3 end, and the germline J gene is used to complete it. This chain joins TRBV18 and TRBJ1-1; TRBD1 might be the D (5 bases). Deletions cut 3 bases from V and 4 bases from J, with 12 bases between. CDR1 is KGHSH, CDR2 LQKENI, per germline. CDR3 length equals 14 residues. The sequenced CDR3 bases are TGTGCCAGCTCACCTGGGGGGAGGCGCACTGAA. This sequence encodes CASSPGGRRTE. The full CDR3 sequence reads CASSPGGRRTEAFF.

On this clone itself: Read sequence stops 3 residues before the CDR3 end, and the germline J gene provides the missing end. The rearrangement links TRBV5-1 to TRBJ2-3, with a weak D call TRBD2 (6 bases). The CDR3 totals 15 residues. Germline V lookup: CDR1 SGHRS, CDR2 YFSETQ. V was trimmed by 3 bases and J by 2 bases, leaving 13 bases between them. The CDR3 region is CASSSGTSPTDTQYF. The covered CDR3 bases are TGCGCCAGCAGCTCCGGGACTTCACCCACAGATACG.

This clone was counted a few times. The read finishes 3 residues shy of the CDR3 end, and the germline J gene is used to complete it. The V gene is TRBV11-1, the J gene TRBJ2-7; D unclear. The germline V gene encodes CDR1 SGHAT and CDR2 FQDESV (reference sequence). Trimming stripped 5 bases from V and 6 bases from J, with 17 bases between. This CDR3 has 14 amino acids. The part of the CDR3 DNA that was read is TGTGCCAGCAGCCTAAAGGGTAATTCTGGCGAG. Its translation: CASSLKGNSGE. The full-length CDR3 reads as CASSLKGNSGEQYF.

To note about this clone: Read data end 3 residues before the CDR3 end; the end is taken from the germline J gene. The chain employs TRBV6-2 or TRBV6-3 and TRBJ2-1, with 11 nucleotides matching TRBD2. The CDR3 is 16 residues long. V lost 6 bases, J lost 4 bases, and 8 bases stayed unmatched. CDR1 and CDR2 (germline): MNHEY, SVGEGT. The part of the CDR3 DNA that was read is TGTGCCAGCAGGTGGGCTAGCGGGAGGCTATACAATGAG. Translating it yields CASRWASGRLYNE. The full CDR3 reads CASRWASGRLYNEQFF.

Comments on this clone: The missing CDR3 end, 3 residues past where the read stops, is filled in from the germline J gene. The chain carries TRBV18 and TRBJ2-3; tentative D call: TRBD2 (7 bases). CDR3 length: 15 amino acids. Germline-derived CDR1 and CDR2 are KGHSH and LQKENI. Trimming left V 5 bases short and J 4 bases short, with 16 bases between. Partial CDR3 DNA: TGTGCCAGCTCATCAAGAGGGGGGGGCTCAGATACG. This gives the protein CASSSRGGGSDT. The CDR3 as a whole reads CASSSRGGGSDTQYF.

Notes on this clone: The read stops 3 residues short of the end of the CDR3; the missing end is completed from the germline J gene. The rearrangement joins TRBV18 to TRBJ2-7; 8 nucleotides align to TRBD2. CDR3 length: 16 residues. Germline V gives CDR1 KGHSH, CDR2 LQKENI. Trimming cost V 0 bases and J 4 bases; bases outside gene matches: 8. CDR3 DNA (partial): TGTGCCAGCTCACCACCGTTAGCGGGAAGATTATACGAG. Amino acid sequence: CASSPPLAGRLYE. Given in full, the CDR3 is CASSPPLAGRLYEQYF.

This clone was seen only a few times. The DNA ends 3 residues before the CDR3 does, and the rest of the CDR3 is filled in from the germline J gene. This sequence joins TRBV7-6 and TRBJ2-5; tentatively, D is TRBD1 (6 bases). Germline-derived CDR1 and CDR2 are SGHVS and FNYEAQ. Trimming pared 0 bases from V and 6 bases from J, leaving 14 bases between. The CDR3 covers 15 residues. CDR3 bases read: TGTGCCAGCAGCTTAGCCGGGACAAAGACCCAGACC. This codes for CASSLAGTKTQT. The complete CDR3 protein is CASSLAGTKTQTQYF. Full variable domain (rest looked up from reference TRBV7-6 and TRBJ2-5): GAGVSQSPRYKVTKRGQDVALRCDPISGHVSLYWYRQALGQGPEFLTYFNYEAQQDKSGLPNDRFSAERPEGSISTLTIQRTEQRDSAMYRCASSLAGTKTQTQYFGPGTRLLVL.

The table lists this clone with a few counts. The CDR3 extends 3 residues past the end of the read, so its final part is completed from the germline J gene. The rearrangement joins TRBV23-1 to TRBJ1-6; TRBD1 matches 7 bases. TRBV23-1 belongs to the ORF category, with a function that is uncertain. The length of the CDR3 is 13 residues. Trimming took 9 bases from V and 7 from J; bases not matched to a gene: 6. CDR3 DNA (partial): TGCGCCAGATGTCCGGGACAGAATTCACCC. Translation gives CARCPGQNSP. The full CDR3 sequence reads CARCPGQNSPLHF.

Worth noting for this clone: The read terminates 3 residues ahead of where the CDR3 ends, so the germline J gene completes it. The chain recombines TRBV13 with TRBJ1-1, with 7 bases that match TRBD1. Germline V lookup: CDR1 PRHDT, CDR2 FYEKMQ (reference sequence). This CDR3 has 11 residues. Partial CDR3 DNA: TGTGCCAGCAGCTTGGGACAGGAA. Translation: CASSLGQE. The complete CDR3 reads CASSLGQEAFF.

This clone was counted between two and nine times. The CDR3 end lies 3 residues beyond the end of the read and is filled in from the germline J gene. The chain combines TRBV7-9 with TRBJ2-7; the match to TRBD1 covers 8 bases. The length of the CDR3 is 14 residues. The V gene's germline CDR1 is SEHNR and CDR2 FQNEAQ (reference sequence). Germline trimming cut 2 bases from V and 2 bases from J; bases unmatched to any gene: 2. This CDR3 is CASSLPDRAYEQYF. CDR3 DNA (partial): TGTGCCAGCAGCTTACCGGACAGGGCCTACGAG.

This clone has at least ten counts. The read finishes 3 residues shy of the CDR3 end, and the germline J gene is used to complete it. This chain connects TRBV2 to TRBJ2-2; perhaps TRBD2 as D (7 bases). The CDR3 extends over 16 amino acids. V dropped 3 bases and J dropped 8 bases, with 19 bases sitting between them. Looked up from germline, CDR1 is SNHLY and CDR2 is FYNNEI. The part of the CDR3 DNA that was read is TGTGCCAGCAGTGATAGTGGGGGGGCGTGGTCAGGGGAG. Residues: CASSDSGGAWSGE. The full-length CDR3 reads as CASSDSGGAWSGELFF.

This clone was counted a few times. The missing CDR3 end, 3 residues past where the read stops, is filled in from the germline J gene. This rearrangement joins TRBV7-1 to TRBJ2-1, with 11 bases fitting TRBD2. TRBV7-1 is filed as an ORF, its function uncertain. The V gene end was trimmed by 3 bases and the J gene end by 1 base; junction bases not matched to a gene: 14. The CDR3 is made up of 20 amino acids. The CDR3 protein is CASSSYYRQLAGESYNEQFF. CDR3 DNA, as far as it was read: TGTGCCAGCAGCTCTTACTACCGACAACTAGCGGGAGAATCCTACAATGAG.

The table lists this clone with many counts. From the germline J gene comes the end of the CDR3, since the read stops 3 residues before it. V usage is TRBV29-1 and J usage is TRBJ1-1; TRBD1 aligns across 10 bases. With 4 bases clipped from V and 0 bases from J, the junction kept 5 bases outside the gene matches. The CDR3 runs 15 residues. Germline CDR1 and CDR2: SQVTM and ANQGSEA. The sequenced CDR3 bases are TGCAGCGTTGTGGGGACAGGGGAATTGAACACTGAA. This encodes CSVVGTGELNTE. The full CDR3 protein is CSVVGTGELNTEAFF.

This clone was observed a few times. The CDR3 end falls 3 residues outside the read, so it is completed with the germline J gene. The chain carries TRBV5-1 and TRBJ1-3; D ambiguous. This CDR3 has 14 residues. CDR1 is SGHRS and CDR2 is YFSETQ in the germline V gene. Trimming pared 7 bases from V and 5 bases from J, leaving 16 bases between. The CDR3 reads CASRGLTERNTIYF. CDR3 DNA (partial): TGCGCCAGCCGCGGACTTACAGAGAGAAACACC. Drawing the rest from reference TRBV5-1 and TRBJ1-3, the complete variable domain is KAGVTQTPRYLIKTRGQQVTLSCSPISGHRSVSWYQQTPGQGLQFLFEYFSETQRNKGNFPGRFSGRQFSNSRSEMNVSTLELGDSALYLCASRGLTERNTIYFGEGSWLTVV.

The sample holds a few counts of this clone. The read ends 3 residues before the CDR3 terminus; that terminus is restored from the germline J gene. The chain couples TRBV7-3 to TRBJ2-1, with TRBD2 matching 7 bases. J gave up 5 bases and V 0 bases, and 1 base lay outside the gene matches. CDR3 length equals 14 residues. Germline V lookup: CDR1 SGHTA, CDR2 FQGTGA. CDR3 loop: CASSLTLADNEQFF. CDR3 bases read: TGTGCCAGCAGCTTAACTCTAGCGGACAATGAG.

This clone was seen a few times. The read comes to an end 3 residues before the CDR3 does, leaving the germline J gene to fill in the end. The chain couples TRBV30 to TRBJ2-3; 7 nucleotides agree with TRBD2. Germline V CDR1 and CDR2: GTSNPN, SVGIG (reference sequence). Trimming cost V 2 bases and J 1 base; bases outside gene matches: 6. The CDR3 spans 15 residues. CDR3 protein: CAWSHLGGGTDTQYF. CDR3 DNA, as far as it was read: TGTGCCTGGAGTCACCTTGGGGGGGGCACAGATACG.

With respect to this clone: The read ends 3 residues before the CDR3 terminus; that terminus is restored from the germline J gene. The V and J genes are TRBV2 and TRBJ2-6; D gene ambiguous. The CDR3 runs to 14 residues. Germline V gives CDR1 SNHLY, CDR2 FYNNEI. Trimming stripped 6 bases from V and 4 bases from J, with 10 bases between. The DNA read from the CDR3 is TGTGCCAGCAGGGGCACGGCCGGGGCCAACGTC. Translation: CASRGTAGANV. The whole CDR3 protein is CASRGTAGANVLTF.

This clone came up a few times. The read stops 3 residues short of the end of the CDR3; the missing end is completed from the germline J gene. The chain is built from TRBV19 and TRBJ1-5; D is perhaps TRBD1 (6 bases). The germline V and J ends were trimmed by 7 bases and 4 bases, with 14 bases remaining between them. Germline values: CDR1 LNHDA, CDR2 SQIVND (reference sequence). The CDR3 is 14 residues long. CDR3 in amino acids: CASNPDRSNQPQHF. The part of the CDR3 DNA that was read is TGTGCCAGTAACCCGGACAGATCTAATCAGCCC.

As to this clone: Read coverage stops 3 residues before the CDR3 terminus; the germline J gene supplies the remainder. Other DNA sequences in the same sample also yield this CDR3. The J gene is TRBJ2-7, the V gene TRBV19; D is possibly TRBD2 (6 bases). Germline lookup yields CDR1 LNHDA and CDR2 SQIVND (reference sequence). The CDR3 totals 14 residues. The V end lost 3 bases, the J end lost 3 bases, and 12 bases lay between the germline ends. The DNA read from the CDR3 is TGTGCCAGTAGTATCGCGGCGGGGCACTACGAG. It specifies CASSIAAGHYE. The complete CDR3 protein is CASSIAAGHYEQYF.

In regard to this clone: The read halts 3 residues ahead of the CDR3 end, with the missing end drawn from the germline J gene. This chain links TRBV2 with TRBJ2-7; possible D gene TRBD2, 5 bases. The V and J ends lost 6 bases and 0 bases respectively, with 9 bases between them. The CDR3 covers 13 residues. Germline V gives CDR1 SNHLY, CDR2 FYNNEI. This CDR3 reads CASSRGASYEQYF. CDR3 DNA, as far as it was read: TGTGCCAGCAGCCGGGGAGCCTCCTACGAG.

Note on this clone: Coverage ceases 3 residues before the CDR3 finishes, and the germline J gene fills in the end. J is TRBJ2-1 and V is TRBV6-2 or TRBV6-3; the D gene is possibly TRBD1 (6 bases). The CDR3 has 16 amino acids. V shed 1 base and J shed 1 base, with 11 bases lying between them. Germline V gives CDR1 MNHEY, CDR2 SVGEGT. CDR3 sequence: CASSYLWTVSYNEQFF. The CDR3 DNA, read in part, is TGTGCCAGCAGTTACTTATGGACAGTATCCTACAATGAG.

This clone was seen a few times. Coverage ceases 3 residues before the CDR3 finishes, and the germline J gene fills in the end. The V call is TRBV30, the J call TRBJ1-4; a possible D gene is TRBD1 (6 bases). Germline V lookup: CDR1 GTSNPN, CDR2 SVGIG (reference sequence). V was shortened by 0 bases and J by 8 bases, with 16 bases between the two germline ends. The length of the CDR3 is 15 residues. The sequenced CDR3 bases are TGTGCCTGGAGTGTTCGTTGGGATGGGGGCGAAAAA. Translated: CAWSVRWDGGEK. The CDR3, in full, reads CAWSVRWDGGEKLFF.

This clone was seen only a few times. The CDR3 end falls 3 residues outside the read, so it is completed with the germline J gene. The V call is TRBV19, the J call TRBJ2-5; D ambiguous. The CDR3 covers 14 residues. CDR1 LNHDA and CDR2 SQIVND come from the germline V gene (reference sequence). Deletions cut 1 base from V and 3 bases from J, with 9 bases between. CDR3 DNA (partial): TGTGCCAGTAGTATAGGCGGCCGGGAAGAGACC. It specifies CASSIGGREET. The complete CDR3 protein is CASSIGGREETQYF.

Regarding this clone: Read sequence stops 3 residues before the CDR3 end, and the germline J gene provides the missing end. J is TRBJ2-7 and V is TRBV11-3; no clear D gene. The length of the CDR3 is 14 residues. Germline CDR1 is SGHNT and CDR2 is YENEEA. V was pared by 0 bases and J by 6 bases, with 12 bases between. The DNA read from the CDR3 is TGTGCCAGCAGCTTAGATGGCGGCTCCGGCGAG. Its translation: CASSLDGGSGE. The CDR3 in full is CASSLDGGSGEQYF.

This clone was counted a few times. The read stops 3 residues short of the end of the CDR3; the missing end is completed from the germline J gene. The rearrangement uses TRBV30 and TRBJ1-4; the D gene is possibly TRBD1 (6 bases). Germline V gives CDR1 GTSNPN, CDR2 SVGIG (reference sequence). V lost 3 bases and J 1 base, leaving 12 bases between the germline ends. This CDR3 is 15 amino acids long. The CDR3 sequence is CAWSAWTVTNEKLFF. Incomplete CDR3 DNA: TGTGCCTGGAGCGCCTGGACAGTAACTAATGAAAAA.

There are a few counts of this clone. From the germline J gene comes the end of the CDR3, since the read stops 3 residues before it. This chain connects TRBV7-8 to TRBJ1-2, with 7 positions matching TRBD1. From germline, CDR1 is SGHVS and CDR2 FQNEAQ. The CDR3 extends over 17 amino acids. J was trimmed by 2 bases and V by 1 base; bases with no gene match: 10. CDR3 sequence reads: CASSLGWIQGGNYGYTF. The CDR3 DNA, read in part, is TGTGCCAGCAGCTTAGGCTGGATTCAGGGGGGCAACTATGGC.

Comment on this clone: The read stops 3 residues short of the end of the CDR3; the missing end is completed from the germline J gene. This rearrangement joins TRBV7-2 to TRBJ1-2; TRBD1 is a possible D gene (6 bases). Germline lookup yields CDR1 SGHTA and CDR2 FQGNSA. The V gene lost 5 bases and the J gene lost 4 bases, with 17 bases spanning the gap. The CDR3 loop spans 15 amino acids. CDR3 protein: CASSQAYRDSYGYTF. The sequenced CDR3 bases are TGTGCCAGCAGCCAGGCCTACAGGGATTCCTATGGC.

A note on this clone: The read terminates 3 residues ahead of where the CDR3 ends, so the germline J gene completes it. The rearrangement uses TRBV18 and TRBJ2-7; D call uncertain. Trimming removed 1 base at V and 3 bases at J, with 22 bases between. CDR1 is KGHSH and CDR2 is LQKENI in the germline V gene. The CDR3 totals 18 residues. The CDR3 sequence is CASSPLRSPPLSFYEQYF. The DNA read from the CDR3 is TGTGCCAGCTCACCACTGCGGAGTCCCCCGCTCTCCTTCTACGAG.